The next 25 T cell receptor beta chains were all read from a single sample in a study of long-term antiretroviral therapy in people with HIV. With survey level as its setting, the immunoSEQ assay was v3.0. Clones were sequenced by immunoSEQ multiplex PCR, and TCRdb holds only the in-frame ones, with some missing. The sample lists 30,000 to 35,000 clones, 83% occurring once. This specimen was unsorted PBMCs, taken 0.4 years before starting antiretroviral therapy. The source is a man aged 18 to 30 with HIV.

This chain connects TRBV19 to TRBJ2-1; 7 nucleotides line up with TRBD2. With 3 bases clipped from V and 3 bases from J, the junction kept 2 bases outside the gene matches. The CDR3 has 14 amino acids. CDR1 is LNHDA and CDR2 is SQIVND in the germline V gene (reference sequence). The CDR3 is CASSIASGYNEQFF. The CDR3 nucleotides read TGTGCCAGTAGTATCGCTAGCGGCTACAATGAGCAGTTCTTC.

The chain employs TRBV19 and TRBJ1-4; D perhaps matches TRBD1 (5 bases). With 9 bases removed from V and 8 bases from J, the gap between germline ends came to 19 bases. From germline, CDR1 is LNHDA and CDR2 SQIVND (reference sequence). This CDR3 has 14 amino acids. For the CDR3, the DNA is TGTGCCAGCAGCCACCCCAGGGAAGTGGAAAAACTGTTTTTT. Translated, it gives CASSHPREVEKLFF.

This rearrangement joins TRBV7-9 to TRBJ1-3; D is unclear. Per the germline V gene, CDR1 is SEHNR and CDR2 is FQNEAQ (reference sequence). This CDR3 spans 13 amino acids. V lost 5 bases and J 3 bases, leaving 8 bases between the germline ends. The CDR3 sequence: CASSPGFGNTIYF. In nucleotides, the CDR3 is TGTGCCAGCAGCCCGGGTTTTGGAAACACCATATATTTT.

The V and J genes are TRBV7-6 and TRBJ2-2; unclear D gene. The CDR3 length is 13 residues. Trimming took 6 bases from V and 5 from J, leaving 10 bases between them. CDR1 and CDR2 (germline): SGHVS, FNYEAQ. In nucleotides, the CDR3 is TGTGCCAGCAGGCTGGGTTATACCGGGGAGCTGTTTTTT. Translated: CASRLGYTGELFF.

The chain combines TRBV11-2 with TRBJ2-7, with 8 positions matching TRBD2. Germline CDR1 SGHAT, CDR2 FQNNGV. The ends lost 2 bases at V and 4 bases at J; junction bases unmatched: 13. The CDR3 has 17 residues. CDR3 residues: CASSLLPSQRESYEQYF. CDR3 coding DNA: TGTGCCAGCAGCTTACTACCCTCCCAGCGGGAGTCGTACGAGCAGTACTTC.

This chain connects TRBV13 to TRBJ2-1, with 7 positions matching TRBD2. Germline V gene data show CDR1 as PRHDT and CDR2 as FYEKMQ (reference sequence). The CDR3 contains 16 residues. V was pared by 5 bases and J by 7 bases, with 14 bases of the junction left unmatched. CDR3 bases: TGTGCCAGCAGCCCTGTTTTCGGGTCGGGGGGAAATGAGCAGTTCTTC. Translation: CASSPVFGSGGNEQFF. The full variable domain, completed using reference TRBV13 and TRBJ2-1, is AAGVIQSPRHLIKEKRETATLKCYPIPRHDTVYWYQQGPGQDPQFLISFYEKMQSDKGSIPDRFSAQQFSDYHSELNMSSLELGDSALYFCASSPVFGSGGNEQFFGPGTRLTVL.

The genes are TRBV5-5 and TRBJ1-2; D is possibly TRBD1 (5 bases). V was shortened by 4 bases and J by 7 bases, with 20 bases between the two germline ends. This CDR3 has 15 amino acids. Germline CDR1 and CDR2: SGHKS and YYEKEE (reference sequence). CDR3 nucleotides: TGTGCCAGCAGCCTCGTGGGGGGGGGAGCTGGTGGCTACACCTTC. Translation gives CASSLVGGGAGGYTF.

The V call is TRBV28, the J call TRBJ2-5, with 8 nucleotides matching TRBD1. The CDR3 spans 15 residues. V was clipped by 5 bases and J by 4 bases; unmatched bases: 9. CDR1 and CDR2 (germline): MDHEN, SYDVKM. The CDR3 DNA reads TGTGCCAGCAGTCGCCTGGACAGGGAGGCAGAGACCCAGTACTTC. This translates into CASSRLDREAETQYF. The full variable domain, with the rest looked up from reference TRBV28 and TRBJ2-5, is DVKVTQSSRYLVKRTGEKVFLECVQDMDHENMFWYRQDPGLGLRLIYFSYDVKMKEKGDIPEGYSVSREKKERFSLILESASTNQTSMYLCASSRLDREAETQYFGPGTRLLVL.

This clone has just one count. This chain uses TRBV10-3 with TRBJ2-1; 11 nucleotides line up with TRBD2. The CDR3 is 19 amino acids. CDR1 ENHRY and CDR2 SYGVKD come from the germline V gene. The junction had 12 bases not matched to a gene; V was cut back by 5 bases and J by 0 bases. CDR3: CAISYTTSGSPSSYNEQFF. The CDR3 DNA reads as TGTGCCATCAGTTATACTACTAGCGGGAGCCCTAGCTCCTACAATGAGCAGTTCTTC.

The V and J genes are TRBV15 and TRBJ2-1; TRBD2 aligns across 7 bases. V lost 8 bases to trimming and J lost 5 bases; unmatched junction nucleotides: 9. The CDR3 extends over 14 amino acids. The germline CDR1 and CDR2 sequences are LNHNV and YYDKDF (reference sequence). CDR3 nucleotides: TGTGCCACCGTCGAGGGACTACTCAACAATGAGCAGTTCTTC. Protein product: CATVEGLLNNEQFF. The full variable domain, completed using reference TRBV15 and TRBJ2-1, is DAMVIQNPRYQVTQFGKPVTLSCSQTLNHNVMYWYQQKSSQAPKLLFHYYDKDFNNEADTPDNFQSRRPNTSFCFLDIRSPGLGDTAMYLCATVEGLLNNEQFFGPGTRLTVL.

This clone was found a few times. The rearrangement links TRBV5-6 to TRBJ2-7; 10 bases map to TRBD1. The germline CDR1 and CDR2 sequences are SGHDT and YYEEEE. The V gene end was trimmed by 3 bases and the J gene end by 5 bases; junction bases not matched to a gene: 17. CDR3 size: 18 residues. CDR3 region: CASSSQLAVRDRGHEQYF. The CDR3 DNA follows: TGTGCCAGCAGCTCGCAGCTTGCCGTGCGGGACAGGGGCCACGAGCAGTACTTC.

The chain employs TRBV12-5 and TRBJ2-3; 13 nucleotides agree with TRBD2. The CDR3 runs to 14 residues. Per the germline V gene, CDR1 is LGHNT and CDR2 is FRNRAP. J was trimmed by 4 bases and V by 7 bases; bases with no gene match: 2. The CDR3 spells CASATSGGADTQYF. The CDR3 region has the DNA TGTGCTAGTGCCACTAGCGGGGGGGCAGATACGCAGTATTTT.

In its sample, this clone was seen once. For the CDR3, the DNA is TGTGCCAGCAGAACCAGGGCCCCTGCAACTAATGAAAAACTGTTTTTT. Its protein product is CASRTRAPATNEKLFF. The chain recombines TRBV5-8 with TRBJ1-4; the D gene is possibly TRBD1 (5 bases). CDR1 and CDR2 from the germline V gene are SGHTS and YDEGEE. Trimming pared 5 bases from V and 0 bases from J, leaving 14 bases between. The CDR3 runs 16 residues.

This clone was detected once. The rearrangement uses TRBV23-1 and TRBJ2-5; D ambiguous. TRBV23-1 is reported as an ORF; its role is uncertain. The CDR3 loop spans 14 amino acids. Trimming cost V 2 bases and J 2 bases, with 9 bases left between them. DNA for the CDR3: TGCGCCAGCAGTCAAGGATCCAGACAAGAGACCCAGTACTTC. It yields the protein CASSQGSRQETQYF.

The rearrangement links TRBV7-9 to TRBJ2-7; 12 positions agree with TRBD2. Germline V gives CDR1 SEHNR, CDR2 FQNEAQ (reference sequence). Trimming cost V 6 bases and J 3 bases; bases outside gene matches: 6. The CDR3 extends over 15 amino acids. The CDR3 DNA sequence: TGTGCCAGCAGGGCCCTAGCGGGAGGGAACTACGAGCAGTACTTC. Translating it yields CASRALAGGNYEQYF.

This chain connects TRBV5-3 to TRBJ1-5; D uncertain. TRBV5-3 is known as an ORF, though its function is uncertain. V was trimmed by 0 bases and J by 5 bases, leaving 3 bases between them. This CDR3 region has 12 residues. DNA for the CDR3: TGTGCCAGAAGCTTGGTGGATCAGCCCCAGCATTTT. Translated: CARSLVDQPQHF.

The rearrangement links TRBV4-3 to TRBJ2-1; the D call may be TRBD1 or TRBD2 (5 bases each). CDR1 and CDR2 from the germline V gene are LGHNA and YSLEER. V shed 4 bases and J shed 5 bases, with 6 bases lying between them. The CDR3 extends over 12 amino acids. CDR3 region: CASSPGHNEQFF. CDR3 DNA sequence: TGCGCCAGCAGCCCGGGACACAATGAGCAGTTCTTC.

The rearrangement links TRBV5-1 to TRBJ2-7; either TRBD1 or TRBD2 may supply D (5 bases each). The CDR3 runs 18 residues. Germline-derived CDR1 and CDR2 are SGHRS and YFSETQ. Trimming took off 0 bases at V and 3 bases at J, with 22 bases between the two ends. In nucleotides, the CDR3 is TGCGCCAGCAGCTTGGATGGGACGGAGAAGGTAAGCATCTACGAGCAGTACTTC. Its protein is CASSLDGTEKVSIYEQYF.

CDR3 sequence: CASSELEKLFF. CDR3 bases: TGTGCCAGCAGTGAGTTGGAAAAACTGTTTTTT. The chain recombines TRBV6-5 with TRBJ1-4; D gene unclear. The CDR3 spans 11 residues. The ends were cut back, 5 bases at V and 8 bases at J, with 6 bases in the middle. The germline CDR1 and CDR2 sequences are MNHEY and SVGAGI.

The CDR3 sequence is CASSRIRDGTSALHF. The CDR3 DNA reads as TGTGCCAGCAGCCGTATCCGGGACGGAACTTCCGCCCTCCACTTT. The chain couples TRBV6-5 to TRBJ1-6, with a possible D match to TRBD1 (5 bases). Per germline, CDR1 MNHEY and CDR2 SVGAGI. The germline V and J ends were trimmed by 6 bases and 14 bases, with 23 bases remaining between them. CDR3 size: 15 residues.

The J gene is TRBJ2-1, the V gene TRBV28, with 8 bases lining up with TRBD2. This CDR3 is 16 amino acids long. CDR1 MDHEN and CDR2 SYDVKM come from the germline V gene. J was trimmed by 5 bases and V by 6 bases; bases with no gene match: 12. The chain's CDR3 is CASSLTMGLVNNEQFF. The DNA of the CDR3 is TGTGCCAGCAGCCTAACTATGGGACTAGTAAACAATGAGCAGTTCTTC.

This clone appeared once. This rearrangement joins TRBV5-1 to TRBJ2-3; 7 nucleotides align to TRBD2. Trimming took 3 bases from V and 6 from J; bases not matched to a gene: 7. This CDR3 is built from 14 residues. Germline V lookup: CDR1 SGHRS, CDR2 YFSETQ. In DNA, the CDR3 is TGCGCCAGCAGCTGGGGGGGGGTTGGCGATACGCAGTATTTT. Translation: CASSWGGVGDTQYF.

V gene TRBV15 combines with J gene TRBJ1-1, with 8 bases aligning to TRBD1. The CDR3 has 15 residues. In germline, CDR1 is LNHNV, CDR2 YYDKDF (reference sequence). V lost 4 bases to trimming and J lost 3 bases; unmatched junction nucleotides: 7. The chain's CDR3 is CATSIRTGKDTEAFF. Written as DNA, the CDR3 is TGTGCCACCAGCATCCGGACAGGGAAAGACACTGAAGCTTTCTTT.

This chain connects TRBV19 to TRBJ2-3; TRBD1 matches 11 bases. CDR3 size: 16 residues. The V gene end was trimmed by 7 bases and the J gene end by 3 bases; junction bases not matched to a gene: 9. The V gene's germline CDR1 is LNHDA and CDR2 SQIVND (reference sequence). CDR3 in amino acids: CASNAVGQGATDTQYF. In DNA form, the CDR3 reads TGTGCCAGTAATGCGGTCGGACAGGGGGCAACAGATACGCAGTATTTT.

The rearrangement uses TRBV28 and TRBJ1-5, with TRBD1 identical over 7 bases. The junction had 3 bases not matched to a gene; V was cut back by 8 bases and J by 2 bases. The germline V gene encodes CDR1 MDHEN and CDR2 SYDVKM. CDR3 length: 13 residues. The CDR3 region is CASHRGRNQPQHF. In nucleotides, the CDR3 is TGTGCCAGCCACAGGGGCCGCAATCAGCCCCAGCATTTT.